Presented here are 12 T cell receptor beta chains from one specimen sequenced in a study of radiotherapy plus CTLA-4 blockade in lung cancer. TCRdb's copy holds only in-frame clones and misses some; the assay was immunoSEQ multiplex PCR. The sample has under 50,000 clones, just under 80% seen once. The source was peripheral blood, collected from a patient treated with radiotherapy plus ipilimumab. Receptor source: a human donor with non-small cell lung cancer that progressed on radiotherapy plus ipilimumab.

The J gene is TRBJ2-5, the V gene TRBV5-6; TRBD1 agrees at 8 bases. Germline V gene sequence: CDR1 SGHDT, CDR2 YYEEEE. Unmatched junction bases numbered 5, after V lost 2 bases and J lost 5 bases. The CDR3 consists of 14 residues. This chain's CDR3 is CASSFGQGGETQYF. The CDR3 bases are TGTGCCAGCAGCTTCGGACAGGGAGGCGAGACCCAGTACTTC.

The chain joins TRBV5-1 to TRBJ2-5, with TRBD1 matching over 8 bases. Germline V gene sequence: CDR1 SGHRS, CDR2 YFSETQ. Unmatched junction bases numbered 9, after V lost 3 bases and J lost 5 bases. The CDR3 runs to 15 residues. As DNA, the CDR3 is TGCGCCAGCAGCTCGACGACAGGGGTTGGGGAGACCCAGTACTTC. Amino acids: CASSSTTGVGETQYF.

The V and J genes are TRBV4-1 and TRBJ1-6; D remains unclear. Germline CDR1 and CDR2: MGHRA and YSYEKL. The CDR3 spans 18 residues. V lost 1 base and J lost 1, with 14 bases in between. CDR3 coding DNA: TGCGCCAGCAGCCAAGTCGTCTGGGGAGGGTCCTATAATTCACCCCTCCACTTT. Amino acids: CASSQVVWGGSYNSPLHF.

This clone was picked up a small number of times. The chain carries TRBV27 and TRBJ1-1; the match to TRBD1 covers 7 bases. The CDR3 totals 12 residues. Trimming at V came to 6 bases and at J to 8 bases, leaving 6 bases not matched to a gene. Germline lookup yields CDR1 MNHEY and CDR2 SMNVEV (reference sequence). CDR3 DNA sequence: TGTGCCAGCAGCCCCCCGACAGGGGAAGCTTTCTTT. Protein: CASSPPTGEAFF.

In the case of this clone: Its ends do not fully match the called genes, so a read error is possible. The chain links TRBV19 to TRBJ1-3; weak D call: TRBD1 (6 bases). CDR1 is LNHDA, CDR2 SQIVND, per germline (reference sequence). CDR3 length: 16 residues. The CDR3 DNA reads TGTGCCAGTAGATCGGACCAGGGGATCTCTGGGAACACCATATATTTT. As protein: CASRSDQGISGNTIYF.

The sample holds a few counts of this clone. The chain joins TRBV2 to TRBJ2-7, with 11 bases matching TRBD2. Germline CDR1 SNHLY, CDR2 FYNNEI. There are 14 residues in the CDR3. The ends lost 5 bases at V and 4 bases at J; junction bases unmatched: 4. CDR3 amino acids: CASSSSGGRYEQYF. The CDR3 DNA sequence: TGTGCCAGCAGTTCTAGCGGGGGGCGGTACGAGCAGTACTTC.

The chain uses TRBV10-3 and TRBJ2-3; 13 nucleotides agree with TRBD2. J was trimmed by 5 bases and V by 3 bases; bases with no gene match: 5. Looked up from germline, CDR1 is ENHRY and CDR2 is SYGVKD. The CDR3 extends over 16 amino acids. CDR3 DNA sequence: TGTGCCATCAGTGAACTAGCGGGGGGGCGAGAAGATACGCAGTATTTT. It is translated as CAISELAGGREDTQYF.

This chain links TRBV18 with TRBJ1-1; TRBD1 aligns across 8 bases. V was pared by 8 bases and J by 6 bases, with 5 bases of the junction left unmatched. The V gene's germline CDR1 is KGHSH and CDR2 LQKENI. The CDR3 is 12 residues long. CDR3 protein: CASGQGGAEAFF. CDR3 in DNA: TGTGCCAGCGGACAGGGAGGGGCTGAAGCTTTCTTT.

This chain connects TRBV18 to TRBJ2-7; 7 bases match TRBD2. The CDR3 extends over 13 amino acids. Germline V gives CDR1 KGHSH, CDR2 LQKENI. With V trimmed by 5 bases and J by 4 bases, 5 bases remained unmatched. The CDR3 sequence: CASSRGLPYEQYF. The CDR3 nucleotides read TGTGCCAGCTCAAGGGGACTACCTTACGAGCAGTACTTC.

The chain uses TRBV29-1 and TRBJ2-3; TRBD2 matches at 13 bases. Germline trimming cut 5 bases from V and 2 bases from J; bases unmatched to any gene: 4. Germline V gene lookup returns CDR1 SQVTM and CDR2 ANQGSEA. The CDR3 is 15 residues long. This CDR3 is CSVRTSGGLTDTQYF. The CDR3 region has the DNA TGCAGCGTTAGGACTAGCGGGGGCCTCACAGATACGCAGTATTTT.

The rearrangement joins TRBV4-3 to TRBJ2-7, with TRBD1 matching over 7 bases. Germline CDR1 is LGHNA and CDR2 is YSLEER. The CDR3 runs to 17 residues. V gave up 0 bases and J gave up 2 bases; unmatched junction bases: 10. CDR3 protein: CASSQDSSTGFAYEQYF. For the CDR3, the DNA is TGCGCCAGCAGCCAAGATTCGTCGACAGGGTTCGCCTACGAGCAGTACTTC.

Relative to its sample, this clone is medium-sized. V and J are TRBV19 and TRBJ1-1; the D gene is possibly TRBD1 (5 bases). Between the trimmed V and J ends, which lost 5 bases and 5 bases, there was a span of 12 bases. This CDR3 has 13 amino acids. Germline V lookup: CDR1 LNHDA, CDR2 SQIVND (reference sequence). The CDR3, as DNA: TGTGCCAGTAGTTCGGGGGTCCGGACTGAAGCTTTCTTT. Translation gives CASSSGVRTEAFF.